The present T cell receptor beta chain was sequenced within a study of early T cells in non-severe SARS-CoV-2 infection. Looking at the study overall: Bulk RNA from unsorted whole blood was sequenced; chains were unpaired.

Germline V CDR1 and CDR2: MGHRA, YSYEKL. The length of the CDR3 is 15 residues. The ends were cut back, 3 bases at V and 2 bases at J, with 11 bases in the middle. Tagging with unique molecular identifiers was applied to individual cDNA molecules. TCRdb reprocessed the 5' RACE reads via MiXCR and lists one record per CDR3 protein. The repertoire includes tens of thousands of distinct CDR3 sequences, roughly 12% of them detected once, and around 3.5% sits in the top ten. This clonotype was seen a handful of times. The clonotype comes from an adult who was a healthcare worker with PCR-confirmed SARS-CoV-2 infection or an uninfected control (not recorded which). The source material was whole blood. V gene TRBV4-1 combines with J gene TRBJ1-5; D is unresolved. The CDR3 coding sequence is TGCGCCAGCAGCCAGTCAGGCGTGGGCAATCAGCCCCAGCATTTT. It is translated as CASSQSGVGNQPQHF.